This TCR beta chain was identified in a study of vaccination and CD4 T cells after COVID-19. Study as a whole: Those taking part got two shots of either the BNT162b2 or the mRNA-1273 vaccine. Researchers treated cells with overlapping spike peptides taken from SARS-CoV-2, HCoV-NL63, HCoV-OC43 and HCoV-229E. General observations from the study: Within the convalescent patients, spike mono-reactivity was found in 304 of 307 vaccine-specific clones. Among convalescent patients, a median around 86% of reactive clones emerged only after vaccination.

A remark on this clonotype: What it recognizes is unknown.

Indicated treatment: roughly 10-day PBMC culture with coronavirus spike peptide pools or control peptides (ViraFEST assay). Cultured CD4+ T-cell DNA underwent Oncomine TCR Beta short-read sequencing. TCRdb redid the calling of the PCR reads with MiXCR, one entry per CDR3 protein. Here the sample spans about 17,000 distinct CDR3 sequences, about 40% being singletons. Per the germline V gene, CDR1 is SNHLY and CDR2 is FYNNEI. The V end was cut by 1 base, the J end by 6 bases, with 6 bases between. The length of the CDR3 is 13 residues. The chain couples TRBV2 to TRBJ2-2; D ambiguous. The sequencing sample was made of CD4+ T cells from blood, cultured in vitro. The sequence came from a human donor who had recovered from COVID-19. In DNA form, the CDR3 reads TGTGCCAGCAGTGAAGGGTTTCCCGGGGAGCTGTTTTTT. Translating gives CASSEGFPGELFF.